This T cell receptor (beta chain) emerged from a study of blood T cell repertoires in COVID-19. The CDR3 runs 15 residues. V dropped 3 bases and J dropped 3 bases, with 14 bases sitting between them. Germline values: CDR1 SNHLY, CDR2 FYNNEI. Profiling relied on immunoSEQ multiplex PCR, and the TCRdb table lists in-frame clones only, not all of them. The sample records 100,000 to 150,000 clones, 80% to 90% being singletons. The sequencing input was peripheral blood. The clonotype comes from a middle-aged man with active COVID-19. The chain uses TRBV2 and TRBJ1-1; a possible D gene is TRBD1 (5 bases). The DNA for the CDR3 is TGTGCCAGCAGTGAGGGGGGGAAAGGGGACACTGAAGCTTTCTTT. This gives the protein CASSEGGKGDTEAFF.